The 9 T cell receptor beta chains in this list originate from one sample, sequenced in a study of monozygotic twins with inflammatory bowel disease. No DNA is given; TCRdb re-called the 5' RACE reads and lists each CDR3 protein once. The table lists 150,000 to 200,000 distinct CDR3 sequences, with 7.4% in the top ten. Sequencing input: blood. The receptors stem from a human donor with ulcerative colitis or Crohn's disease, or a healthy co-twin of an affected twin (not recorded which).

CDR3 amino acids: CASSYIGEGLADTQYF. The chain couples TRBV6-2 or TRBV6-3 to TRBJ2-3; TCRdb's D call, TRBD2, is unchecked because there is no DNA. The CDR3 sequence is 16 residues long. The germline V gene has CDR1 MNHEY and CDR2 SVGEGT.

The CDR3 reads CASSPTGFTEAFF. The J gene is TRBJ1-1, the V gene TRBV5-1; TCRdb names TRBD1, which stays unverified in the absence of DNA. CDR3 size: 13 residues. Germline CDR1 and CDR2: SGHRS and YFSETQ. Together with reference TRBV5-1 and TRBJ1-1, the CDR3 gives the full variable domain: KAGVTQTPRYLIKTRGQQVTLSCSPISGHRSVSWYQQTPGQGLQFLFEYFSETQRNKGNFPGRFSGRQFSNSRSEMNVSTLELGDSALYLCASSPTGFTEAFFGQGTRLTVV.

The CDR3 spells CASSPTKLPQGTEAFF. The V call is TRBV12-3 or TRBV12-4, the J call TRBJ1-1; TCRdb's D call of TRBD1 is untestable without DNA. This CDR3 is built from 16 residues.

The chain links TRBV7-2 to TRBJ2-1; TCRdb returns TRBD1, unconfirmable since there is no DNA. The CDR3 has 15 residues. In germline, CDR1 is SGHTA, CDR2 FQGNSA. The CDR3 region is CASSLGVRGLGEQFF.

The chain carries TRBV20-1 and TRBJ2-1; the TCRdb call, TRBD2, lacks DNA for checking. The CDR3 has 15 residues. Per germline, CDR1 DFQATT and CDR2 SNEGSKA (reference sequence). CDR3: CSASERTSGGHEQFF.

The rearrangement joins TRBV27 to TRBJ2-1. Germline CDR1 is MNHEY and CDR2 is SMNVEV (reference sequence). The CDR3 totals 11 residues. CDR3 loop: CASSTDSEQFF.

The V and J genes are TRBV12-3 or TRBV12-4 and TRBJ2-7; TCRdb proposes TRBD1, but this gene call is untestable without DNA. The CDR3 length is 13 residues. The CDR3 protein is CATRQGDRYEQYF.

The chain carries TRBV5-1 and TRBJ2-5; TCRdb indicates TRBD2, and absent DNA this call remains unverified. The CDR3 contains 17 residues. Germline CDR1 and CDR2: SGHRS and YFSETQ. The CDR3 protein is CASSFGLLAGEVETQYF.

The chain's CDR3 is CSASPRFPPSYEQYF. This chain uses TRBV20-1 with TRBJ2-7; TCRdb gives TRBD1 as the D gene, but with no DNA this cannot be confirmed. The CDR3 covers 15 residues. Germline-derived CDR1 and CDR2 are DFQATT and SNEGSKA (reference sequence).